Following are 29 T cell receptor beta chains from one sample sequenced in a study of T cell responses to AZD1222 COVID-19 vaccine. Measured with immunoSEQ multiplex PCR; TCRdb has only the in-frame clones, and not every one. The sample has about 110,000 clones; about 88% are singletons. Sequences were derived from peripheral blood, sampled on day 0 of AZD1222 vaccination. All receptors derive from an adult in good health.

V usage is TRBV3-1 (or the pseudogene TRBV3-2) and J usage is TRBJ1-5; D unresolved. This CDR3 region has 14 residues. V gave up 1 base and J gave up 5 bases, with 9 bases separating them. Germline CDR1 is LGHDT and CDR2 is YNNKEL (reference sequence). CDR3 region: CASSQVGGDQPQHF. The CDR3 DNA follows: TGTGCCAGCAGCCAAGTCGGAGGAGATCAGCCCCAGCATTTT.

V gene TRBV7-9 combines with J gene TRBJ2-3, with TRBD2 identical over 9 bases. The CDR3 length is 17 residues. The junction had 14 bases not matched to a gene; V was cut back by 5 bases and J by 5 bases. Germline CDR1 SEHNR, CDR2 FQNEAQ (reference sequence). The CDR3 nucleotides read TGTGCCAGCAGCCCAAGGATTGGCGGGAGGGCGGTAGATACGCAGTATTTT. The encoded protein is CASSPRIGGRAVDTQYF.

The CDR3 loop is CASSMPRQGAGRSYGYTF. The CDR3 DNA reads TGTGCCAGTAGTATGCCCCGACAGGGGGCCGGCCGAAGTTATGGCTACACCTTC. This sequence joins TRBV19 and TRBJ1-2; 10 bases are a match to TRBD1. V dropped 3 bases and J dropped 5; count of bases not matched to a gene: 15. The CDR3 totals 18 residues. The V gene's germline CDR1 is LNHDA and CDR2 SQIVND (reference sequence).

The rearrangement uses TRBV12-5 and TRBJ2-1; no clear D. There are 14 residues in the CDR3. Germline V lookup: CDR1 LGHNT, CDR2 FRNRAP. V was cut by 2 bases and J by 1 base, with 6 bases left in between. CDR3 DNA: TGTGCTAGTGGTTTGATGGTTTCCTACAATGAGCAGTTCTTC. Its translation: CASGLMVSYNEQFF.

The chain uses TRBV2 and TRBJ1-6; possible D gene TRBD1, 6 bases. CDR3 length equals 16 residues. CDR1 is SNHLY, CDR2 FYNNEI, per germline. Deletions cut 6 bases from V and 7 bases from J, with 19 bases between. The CDR3: CASRVTGSPGNSPLHF. The CDR3 DNA reads TGTGCCAGCAGAGTAACAGGGTCCCCGGGGAATTCACCCCTCCACTTT.

The rearrangement uses TRBV28 and TRBJ1-5; D uncertain. V lost 3 bases and J 1 base, leaving 10 bases between the germline ends. There are 15 residues in the CDR3. Looked up from germline, CDR1 is MDHEN and CDR2 is SYDVKM. The CDR3 DNA reads as TGTGCCAGCAGTTTGCGCCGGAGGAGCAATCAGCCCCAGCATTTT. It translates to CASSLRRRSNQPQHF.

The chain employs TRBV19 and TRBJ1-1; D ambiguous. The V gene lost 5 bases and the J gene lost 5 bases, with 15 bases spanning the gap. The CDR3 is 14 amino acids. Germline lookup yields CDR1 LNHDA and CDR2 SQIVND (reference sequence). Written as DNA, the CDR3 is TGTGCCAGTAGTCCTGGGGTATTTGGGACTGAAGCTTTCTTT. Residues: CASSPGVFGTEAFF.

The rearrangement uses TRBV5-1 and TRBJ2-1; 10 bases are shared with TRBD2. V dropped 1 base and J dropped 7; count of bases not matched to a gene: 5. CDR3 length: 15 residues. Germline values: CDR1 SGHRS, CDR2 YFSETQ. The CDR3, as DNA: TGCGCCAGCAGCTTGCGGCTAGCGGGAGATAATGAGCAGTTCTTC. This gives the protein CASSLRLAGDNEQFF.

This clone was seen a handful of times. This chain uses TRBV28 with TRBJ1-5, with TRBD1 matching over 8 bases. Trimming at V came to 8 bases and at J to 0 bases, leaving 9 bases not matched to a gene. Germline values: CDR1 MDHEN, CDR2 SYDVKM. The CDR3 loop spans 16 amino acids. CDR3 sequence reads: CASAGTGSYSNQPQHF. CDR3 DNA: TGTGCCAGCGCCGGGACAGGCTCGTATAGCAATCAGCCCCAGCATTTT. Complete variable domain (other parts from reference TRBV28 and TRBJ1-5): DVKVTQSSRYLVKRTGEKVFLECVQDMDHENMFWYRQDPGLGLRLIYFSYDVKMKEKGDIPEGYSVSREKKERFSLILESASTNQTSMYLCASAGTGSYSNQPQHFGDGTRLSIL.

The chain joins TRBV19 to TRBJ2-1; 10 positions agree with TRBD1. The CDR3 consists of 14 residues. J was trimmed by 7 bases and V by 5 bases; bases with no gene match: 5. Germline V gene data show CDR1 as LNHDA and CDR2 as SQIVND (reference sequence). The CDR3 sequence: CASSYGQGGNEQFF. The DNA of the CDR3 is TGTGCCAGTAGTTACGGACAGGGGGGAAATGAGCAGTTCTTC.

J is TRBJ2-5 and V is TRBV15; 11 positions match TRBD2. Germline-derived CDR1 and CDR2 are LNHNV and YYDKDF (reference sequence). CDR3 size: 16 residues. J gave up 5 bases and V 0 bases, and 5 bases lay outside the gene matches. CDR3 DNA: TGTGCCACCAGCAGAGATGTGACTAGCGGGACTGAGACCCAGTACTTC. Protein sequence: CATSRDVTSGTETQYF.

V gene TRBV3-1 (or the pseudogene TRBV3-2) combines with J gene TRBJ2-7; 10 bases fit TRBD1. The V and J ends lost 4 bases and 3 bases, in that order; junction bases with no gene match: 3. CDR1 LGHDT and CDR2 YNNKEL come from the germline V gene (reference sequence). CDR3 length equals 14 residues. For the CDR3, the DNA is TGTGCCAGCAGCCGGACAGGGGGAAACTACGAGCAGTACTTC. Translated: CASSRTGGNYEQYF.

This chain links TRBV5-1 with TRBJ2-5; D not certain. V was cut by 0 bases and J by 2 bases, with 11 bases left in between. This CDR3 spans 15 amino acids. Germline CDR1 is SGHRS and CDR2 is YFSETQ. CDR3 loop: CASSLAVAGQETQYF. The CDR3 nucleotides are TGCGCCAGCAGCTTGGCCGTAGCTGGGCAAGAGACCCAGTACTTC.

V and J are TRBV5-4 and TRBJ2-7; D might be TRBD1 or TRBD2, each matching 6 bases. The CDR3 contains 15 residues. The germline CDR1 and CDR2 sequences are SGHNT and YYREEE (reference sequence). Trimming removed 4 bases from V and 3 bases from J, with 17 bases in between. The DNA for the CDR3 is TGTGCCAGCAGCCCGGCTCTGGGGGGCTTCTACGAGCAGTACTTC. Translated, it gives CASSPALGGFYEQYF.

This chain links TRBV9 with TRBJ2-1; 7 nucleotides line up with TRBD2. Germline CDR1 reads SGDLS; CDR2 reads YYNGEE. The CDR3 totals 14 residues. Trimming took 4 bases from V and 7 from J; bases not matched to a gene: 8. CDR3 sequence: CASSPRGDQNEQFF. In DNA form, the CDR3 reads TGTGCCAGCAGCCCCCGGGGGGACCAGAATGAGCAGTTCTTC.

The V and J genes are TRBV27 and TRBJ2-1, with TRBD2 matching 12 bases. CDR1 is MNHEY, CDR2 SMNVEV, per germline (reference sequence). The trim removed 5 bases at V and 9 bases at J, leaving 5 bases unmatched. This CDR3 is 14 amino acids long. The CDR3 here is CASSAWTSGTEQFF. DNA of the CDR3: TGTGCCAGCAGTGCCTGGACTAGCGGGACTGAGCAGTTCTTC.

V gene TRBV11-3 combines with J gene TRBJ1-5; possibly TRBD1 for D (5 bases). CDR3 length equals 13 residues. Trimming took off 3 bases at V and 9 bases at J, with 12 bases between the two ends. Germline CDR1 and CDR2: SGHNT and YENEEA. CDR3 amino acids: CASSLDIGSPQHF. In nucleotides, the CDR3 is TGTGCCAGCAGCTTGGACATCGGGTCGCCCCAGCATTTT.

This clone has a handful of counts. The gene calls are TRBV11-3 and TRBJ1-2, with 7 bases matching TRBD1. V lost 7 bases, J lost 0 bases, and 5 bases stayed unmatched. The V gene's germline CDR1 is SGHNT and CDR2 YENEEA. The length of the CDR3 is 14 residues. CDR3: CASTRDRTNYGYTF. CDR3 coding DNA: TGTGCCAGCACCAGGGACAGAACTAACTATGGCTACACCTTC.

The CDR3 DNA sequence: TGTGCCAGCAGCTGGGGGGTCGGTGAAGCTTTCTTT. Its protein is CASSWGVGEAFF. The rearrangement uses TRBV6-2 or TRBV6-3 and TRBJ1-1, with D possibly TRBD1 on 5 matching bases. V gave up 6 bases and J gave up 7 bases, with 12 bases separating them. The CDR3 spans 12 residues. Germline V gene sequence: CDR1 MNHEY, CDR2 SVGEGT.

This clone was detected a few times. The chain is built from TRBV18 and TRBJ2-7; D uncertain. CDR1 and CDR2 (germline): KGHSH, LQKENI. V lost 3 bases, J lost 1 base, and 10 bases lay in between. This CDR3 is 14 amino acids long. The DNA of the CDR3 is TGTGCCAGCTCACCGCAGGCAGGATCCTACGAGCAGTACTTC. Its protein is CASSPQAGSYEQYF.

This chain links TRBV30 with TRBJ1-1; TRBD1 agrees at 7 bases. V gave up 5 bases and J gave up 4 bases; unmatched junction bases: 13. The CDR3 is 15 residues long. In germline, CDR1 is GTSNPN, CDR2 SVGIG (reference sequence). The CDR3 DNA reads as TGTGCCTGGGCTCCAGGTAGGGGGCGGGTCACTGAAGCTTTCTTT. Its protein product is CAWAPGRGRVTEAFF.

This chain links TRBV5-1 with TRBJ2-6; weak D call: TRBD1 (5 bases). This CDR3 is 15 amino acids long. Germline V gene data show CDR1 as SGHRS and CDR2 as YFSETQ. The V gene lost 0 bases and the J gene lost 2 bases, with 6 bases spanning the gap. The DNA for the CDR3 is TGCGCCAGCAGCTTGGCAGGGACTGGGGCCAACGTCCTGACTTTC. Translated: CASSLAGTGANVLTF.

The count of this clone is one. This chain joins TRBV4-2 and TRBJ2-4; D perhaps matches TRBD2 (7 bases). This CDR3 contains 15 residues. Deletions cut 5 bases from V and 7 bases from J, with 18 bases between. The germline gives CDR1 LGHNA, CDR2 YNFKEQ. CDR3 DNA: TGTGCCAGCAGCGGGGGGGCCCTATCGGGGAACATTCAGTACTTC. Residues: CASSGGALSGNIQYF.

The chain uses TRBV7-7 and TRBJ1-5; no clear D. Trimming pared 5 bases from V and 7 bases from J, leaving 12 bases between. Germline V gives CDR1 SSHAT, CDR2 FNYEAQ (reference sequence). The CDR3 extends over 13 amino acids. The CDR3 sequence is CASSPGEGQPQHF. In DNA form, the CDR3 reads TGTGCCAGCAGCCCTGGGGAAGGACAGCCCCAGCATTTT. Full variable domain (remainder filled in from reference TRBV7-7 and TRBJ1-5): GAGVSQSPRYKVTKRGQDVTLRCDPISSHATLYWYQQALGQGPEFLTYFNYEAQPDKSGLPSDRFSAERPEGSISTLTIQRTEQRDSAMYRCASSPGEGQPQHFGDGTRLSIL.

The rearrangement uses TRBV11-3 and TRBJ2-1; TRBD1 matches at 11 bases. The CDR3 contains 18 residues. The germline V gene encodes CDR1 SGHNT and CDR2 YENEEA. V gave up 0 bases and J gave up 8 bases; unmatched junction bases: 12. The CDR3 region has the DNA TGTGCCAGCAGCTTAGACCACCGGGACAGGGGGATTCCGGATGAGCAGTTCTTC. Translated: CASSLDHRDRGIPDEQFF.

The chain combines TRBV11-3 with TRBJ2-3; 9 bases are shared with TRBD1. The V gene's germline CDR1 is SGHNT and CDR2 YENEEA. V was clipped by 5 bases and J by 2 bases; unmatched bases: 5. The CDR3 runs to 15 residues. In nucleotides, the CDR3 is TGTGCCAGCAGCCCCCGGGACAGGGCCACAGATACGCAGTATTTT. Amino acid sequence: CASSPRDRATDTQYF.

This clone was recorded only once. The rearrangement uses TRBV9 and TRBJ1-1, with TRBD1 as a possible D gene (5 bases). CDR1 and CDR2 from the germline V gene are SGDLS and YYNGEE. The CDR3 contains 12 residues. Trimming shortened V by 4 bases and J by 11 bases, and 15 bases separated the two germline ends. The CDR3 loop reads CASSPVGDVAFF. DNA for the CDR3: TGTGCCAGCAGCCCCGTTGGGGACGTGGCTTTCTTT.

The chain links TRBV4-3 to TRBJ1-2; tentatively, D is TRBD1 (6 bases). Trimming cost V 4 bases and J 7 bases, with 16 bases left between them. Germline CDR1 reads LGHNA; CDR2 reads YSLEER. CDR3 length: 14 residues. CDR3 in amino acids: CASSPQIWGAGYTF. CDR3 DNA sequence: TGCGCCAGCAGCCCACAAATTTGGGGGGCTGGCTACACCTTC.

J is TRBJ1-5 and V is TRBV7-2; weak D call: TRBD1 (6 bases). The CDR3 length is 14 residues. The germline CDR1 and CDR2 sequences are SGHTA and FQGNSA. Trimming removed 4 bases at V and 4 bases at J, with 11 bases between. The DNA of the CDR3 is TGTGCCAGCAGCTCTCGGACAGATAATCAGCCCCAGCATTTT. Its translation: CASSSRTDNQPQHF.